This T cell receptor beta chain comes out of a study of T cells in Graves' hyperthyroidism and ophthalmopathy. What was amplified from RNA transcripts were TCR beta CDR3 regions. Initially, a first-round RT-PCR of the TCR CDR3 employed the HTBI primer set. TCRdb called the multiplex PCR reads again in MiXCR, with one record for every CDR3 protein. The sample holds some 250,000 distinct CDR3 sequences, just over 14% seen once. Fresh peripheral blood, around 9.3 ml, was the source of the PBMCs. Many counts were recorded for this clonotype. Sequenced material: blood. The source of this sequence is a woman aged 40 to 50 with Graves' hyperthyroidism that later progressed to Graves' ophthalmopathy.

DNA of the CDR3: TGCAGTGCTAGACTTGGACAGGGTAATCAGCCCCAGCATTTT. This codes for CSARLGQGNQPQHF. The chain employs TRBV20-1 and TRBJ1-5, with 8 bases lining up with TRBD1. The CDR3 totals 14 residues. CDR1 and CDR2 (germline): DFQATT, SNEGSKA (reference sequence). Trimming cost V 2 bases and J 4 bases; bases outside gene matches: 4.